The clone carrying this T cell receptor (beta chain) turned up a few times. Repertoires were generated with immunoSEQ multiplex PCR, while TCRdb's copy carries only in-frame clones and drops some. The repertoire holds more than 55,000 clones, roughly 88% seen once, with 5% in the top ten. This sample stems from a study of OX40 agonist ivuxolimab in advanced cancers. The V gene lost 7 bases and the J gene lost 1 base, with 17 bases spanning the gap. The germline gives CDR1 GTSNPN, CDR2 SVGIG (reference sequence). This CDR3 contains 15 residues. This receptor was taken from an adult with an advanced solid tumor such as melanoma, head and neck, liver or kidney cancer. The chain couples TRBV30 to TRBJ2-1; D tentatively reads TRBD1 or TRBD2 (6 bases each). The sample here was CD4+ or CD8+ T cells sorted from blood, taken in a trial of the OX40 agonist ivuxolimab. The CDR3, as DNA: TGTGCCTCCCATGGGGGGCGCCGATCCTACAATGAGCAGTTCTTC. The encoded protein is CASHGGRRSYNEQFF.